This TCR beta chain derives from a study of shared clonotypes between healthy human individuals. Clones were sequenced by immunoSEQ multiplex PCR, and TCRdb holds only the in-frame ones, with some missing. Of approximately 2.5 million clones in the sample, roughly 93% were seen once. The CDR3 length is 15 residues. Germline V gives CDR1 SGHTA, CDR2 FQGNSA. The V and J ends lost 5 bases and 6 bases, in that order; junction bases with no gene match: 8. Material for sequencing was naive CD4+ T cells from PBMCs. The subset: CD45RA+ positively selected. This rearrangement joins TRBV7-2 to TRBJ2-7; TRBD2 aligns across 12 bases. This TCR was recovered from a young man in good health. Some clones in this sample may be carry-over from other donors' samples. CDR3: CASSPTSGSVFEQYF. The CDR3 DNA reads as TGTGCCAGCAGCCCGACTAGCGGGAGTGTATTCGAGCAGTACTTC.